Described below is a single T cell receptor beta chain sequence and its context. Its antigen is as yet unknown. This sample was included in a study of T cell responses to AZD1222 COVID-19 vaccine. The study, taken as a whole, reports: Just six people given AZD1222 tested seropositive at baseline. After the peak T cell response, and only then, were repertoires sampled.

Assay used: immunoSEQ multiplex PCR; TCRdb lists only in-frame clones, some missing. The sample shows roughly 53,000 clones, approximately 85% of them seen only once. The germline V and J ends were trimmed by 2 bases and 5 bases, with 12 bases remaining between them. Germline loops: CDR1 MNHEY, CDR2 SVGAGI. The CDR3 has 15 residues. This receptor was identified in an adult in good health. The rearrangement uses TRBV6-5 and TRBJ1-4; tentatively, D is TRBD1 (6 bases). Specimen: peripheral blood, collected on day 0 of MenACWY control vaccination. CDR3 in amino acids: CASSYGGQGNEKLFF. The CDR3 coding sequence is TGTGCCAGCAGTTACGGTGGGCAGGGGAATGAAAAACTGTTTTTT.